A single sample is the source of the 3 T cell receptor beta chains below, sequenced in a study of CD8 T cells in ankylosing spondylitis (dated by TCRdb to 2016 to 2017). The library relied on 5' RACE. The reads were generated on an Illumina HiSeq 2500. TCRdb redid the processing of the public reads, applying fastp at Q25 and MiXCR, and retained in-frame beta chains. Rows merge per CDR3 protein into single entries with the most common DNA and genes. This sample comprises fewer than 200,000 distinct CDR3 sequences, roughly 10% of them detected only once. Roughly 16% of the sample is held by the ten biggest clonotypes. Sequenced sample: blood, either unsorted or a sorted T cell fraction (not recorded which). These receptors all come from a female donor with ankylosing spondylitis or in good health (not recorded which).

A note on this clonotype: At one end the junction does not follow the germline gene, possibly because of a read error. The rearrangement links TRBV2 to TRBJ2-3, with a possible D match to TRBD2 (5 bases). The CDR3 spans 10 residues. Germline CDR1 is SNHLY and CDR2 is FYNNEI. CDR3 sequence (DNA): TGTGCCAGCACACCTAGCTGGCTGTCTTTT. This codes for CASTPSWLSF.

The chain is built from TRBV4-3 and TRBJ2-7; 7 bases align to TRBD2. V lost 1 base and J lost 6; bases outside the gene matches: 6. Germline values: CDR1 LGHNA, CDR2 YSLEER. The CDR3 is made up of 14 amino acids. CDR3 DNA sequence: TGCGCCAGCAGCCAAGGGTCGGGAGGCGGCGAGCAGTACTTC. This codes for CASSQGSGGGEQYF.

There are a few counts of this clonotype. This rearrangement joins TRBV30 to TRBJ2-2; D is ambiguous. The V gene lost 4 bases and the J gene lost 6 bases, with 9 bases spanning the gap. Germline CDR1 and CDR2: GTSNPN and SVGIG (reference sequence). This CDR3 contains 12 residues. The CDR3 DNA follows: TGTGCCTGGATCGTAGGTCCCGGGGAGCTGTTTTTT. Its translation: CAWIVGPGELFF.